This TCR beta chain is drawn from a study of shared T cell receptors in the human thymus. Measured with immunoSEQ multiplex PCR; TCRdb has only the in-frame clones, and not every one. The sample lists about 710,000 clones, about 87% occurring once. V gave up 3 bases and J gave up 6 bases, with 16 bases separating them. This CDR3 spans 15 amino acids. Germline CDR1 reads SGDLS; CDR2 reads YYNGEE. These data were likewise used in another study, on human thymus T cells.

J is TRBJ2-1 and V is TRBV9; the D gene is possibly TRBD1 (5 bases). The clonotype comes from a boy less than two years old with a congenital heart defect. Sequencing was done on a sample of thymocytes. CDR3 residues: CASSEGYPRSNEQFF. Written as DNA, the CDR3 is TGTGCCAGCAGCGAGGGGTATCCGAGGTCCAATGAGCAGTTCTTC.